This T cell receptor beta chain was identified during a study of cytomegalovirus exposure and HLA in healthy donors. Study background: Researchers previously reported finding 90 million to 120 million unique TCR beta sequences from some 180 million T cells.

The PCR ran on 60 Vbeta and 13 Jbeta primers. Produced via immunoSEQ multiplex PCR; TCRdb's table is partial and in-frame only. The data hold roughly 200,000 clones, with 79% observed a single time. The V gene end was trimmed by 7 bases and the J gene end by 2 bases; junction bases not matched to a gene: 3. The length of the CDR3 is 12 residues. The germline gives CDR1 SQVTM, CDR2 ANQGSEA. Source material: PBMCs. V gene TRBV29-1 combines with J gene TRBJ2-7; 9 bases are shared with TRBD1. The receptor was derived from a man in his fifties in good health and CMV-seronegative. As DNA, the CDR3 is TGCAGCGCCGGGACAGGGACCTACGAGCAGTACTTC. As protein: CSAGTGTYEQYF.